Following are 20 T cell receptor beta chains from one sample sequenced in a study of cytomegalovirus exposure and HLA in healthy donors. The study ran its PCR with 60 Vbeta and 13 Jbeta primers. Measured with immunoSEQ multiplex PCR; TCRdb has only the in-frame clones, and not every one. The sample consists of about 110,000 clones, around 74% of them appearing once. The sample was PBMCs. These receptors all come from a man aged 35-49 years in good health and CMV-seronegative.

The CDR3 protein is CASKSGVTQYF. In DNA, the CDR3 is TGTGCCAGCAAGTCCGGTGTAACGCAGTATTTT. The V gene is TRBV7-9, the J gene TRBJ2-3; D is unresolved. The ends were cut back, 7 bases at V and 9 bases at J, with 11 bases in the middle. There are 11 residues in the CDR3. Per the germline V gene, CDR1 is SEHNR and CDR2 is FQNEAQ (reference sequence).

DNA for the CDR3: TGTGCCTGGAGCCCAGGGGGCGCGGCAGAAGCTTTCTTT. It encodes CAWSPGGAAEAFF. This chain connects TRBV30 to TRBJ1-1, with 8 positions matching TRBD1. Germline V gene data show CDR1 as GTSNPN and CDR2 as SVGIG (reference sequence). The CDR3 has 13 amino acids. V gave up 3 bases and J gave up 8 bases; unmatched junction bases: 8.

J is TRBJ1-5 and V is TRBV7-6; D is unclear. Looked up from germline, CDR1 is SGHVS and CDR2 is FNYEAQ. Trimming took off 5 bases at V and 0 bases at J, with 8 bases between the two ends. This CDR3 spans 14 amino acids. The CDR3 DNA follows: TGTGCCAGCAGCCTTCTTTCTAGCAATCAGCCCCAGCATTTT. Its translation is CASSLLSSNQPQHF.

This chain links TRBV10-2 with TRBJ1-5; the match to TRBD1 covers 7 bases. V trimming: 7 bases; J trimming: 1 base; junction bases outside the gene matches: 4. In germline, CDR1 is WSHSY, CDR2 SAAADI. CDR3 length: 14 amino acids. CDR3 region: CASKSQGSNQPQHF. Written as DNA, the CDR3 is TGCGCCAGCAAATCACAGGGGAGCAATCAGCCCCAGCATTTT.

This clone appeared a few times. The chain uses TRBV7-6 and TRBJ1-1; D is unresolved. The CDR3 runs 12 residues. CDR1 is SGHVS, CDR2 FNYEAQ, per germline. V lost 2 bases and J lost 6, with 7 bases in between. The CDR3 sequence is CASSLISAEAFF. The CDR3 nucleotides are TGTGCCAGCAGCTTAATCTCAGCTGAAGCTTTCTTT. The variable domain in full, with the rest retrieved from reference TRBV7-6 and TRBJ1-1, is GAGVSQSPRYKVTKRGQDVALRCDPISGHVSLYWYRQALGQGPEFLTYFNYEAQQDKSGLPNDRFSAERPEGSISTLTIQRTEQRDSAMYRCASSLISAEAFFGQGTRLTVV.

The rearrangement uses TRBV9 and TRBJ1-6; D gene uncertain. V was pared by 0 bases and J by 9 bases, with 16 bases between. The CDR3 has 16 amino acids. Germline CDR1 and CDR2: SGDLS and YYNGEE. For the CDR3, the DNA is TGTGCCAGCAGCGTAGGAGAGGTTTCGAGGGCTTCACCCCTCCACTTT. Its protein product is CASSVGEVSRASPLHF.

The CDR3 is CASRSERLEPYEQFF. CDR3 coding DNA: TGTGCCAGCAGATCGGAGAGACTAGAGCCTTATGAGCAGTTCTTC. This sequence joins TRBV21-1 and TRBJ2-1; TRBD2, as called in the table, went unchecked against the DNA. TRBV21-1 has pseudogene status. The CDR3 runs 15 residues.

The chain employs TRBV14 and TRBJ2-1, with a weak D call TRBD1 (6 bases). Trimming took off 4 bases at V and 7 bases at J, with 11 bases between the two ends. Germline lookup yields CDR1 SGHDN and CDR2 FVKESK. The CDR3 consists of 13 residues. This CDR3 reads CASSLEDRNEQFF. Here the CDR3 DNA reads TGTGCCAGCAGCCTCGAGGACAGAAATGAGCAGTTCTTC.

The J gene is TRBJ1-5, the V gene TRBV7-6; D not certain. The length of the CDR3 is 14 residues. Germline CDR1 and CDR2: SGHVS and FNYEAQ. V lost 5 bases, J lost 6 bases, and 14 bases lay in between. The CDR3 reads CASSPVLGVQPQHF. The CDR3 nucleotides are TGTGCCAGCAGCCCGGTTCTCGGGGTTCAGCCCCAGCATTTT.

This clone was observed many times. The rearrangement links TRBV10-3 to TRBJ2-1; TRBD2 agrees at 7 bases. Looked up from germline, CDR1 is ENHRY and CDR2 is SYGVKD. V trimming: 7 bases; J trimming: 4 bases; junction bases outside the gene matches: 4. This CDR3 has 13 residues. Here the CDR3 DNA reads TGTGCCATCAAGGGCGGGAGTTACAATGAGCAGTTCTTC. It translates to CAIKGGSYNEQFF.

This clone was seen only a few times. J is TRBJ2-7 and V is TRBV13; 10 bases line up with TRBD2. With V trimmed by 5 bases and J by 2 bases, 6 bases remained unmatched. The CDR3 runs 15 residues. Germline V gene sequence: CDR1 PRHDT, CDR2 FYEKMQ (reference sequence). CDR3 sequence reads: CASSPERGGTYEQYF. CDR3 nucleotide sequence: TGTGCCAGCAGCCCCGAGCGGGGGGGGACCTACGAGCAGTACTTC.

The rearrangement links TRBV5-3 to TRBJ2-7; no clear D. TRBV5-3 is known as an ORF, though its function is uncertain. Trimming removed 4 bases at V and 6 bases at J, with 14 bases between. The CDR3 length is 13 residues. CDR3 DNA: TGTGCCAGAAGCCCCTCGCAGGTCCTCGAGCAGTACTTC. Its protein product is CARSPSQVLEQYF.

The rearrangement joins TRBV15 to TRBJ2-7, with 7 bases fitting TRBD1. V shed 5 bases and J 1 base; nucleotides not matched to a gene: 8. In germline, CDR1 is LNHNV, CDR2 YYDKDF (reference sequence). CDR3 length equals 15 residues. For the CDR3, the DNA is TGTGCCACCAGCTTGGACAGGAAAGGTTCCTACGAGCAGTACTTC. It encodes CATSLDRKGSYEQYF.

The V and J genes are TRBV9 and TRBJ1-4; TRBD1 is a possible D gene (6 bases). Trimming took 0 bases from V and 7 from J, leaving 13 bases between them. The CDR3 has 15 residues. Germline CDR1 is SGDLS and CDR2 is YYNGEE. The CDR3 here is CASSVAGGLGEKLFF. In DNA, the CDR3 is TGTGCCAGCAGCGTAGCGGGGGGGCTCGGTGAAAAACTGTTTTTT.

This clone was found once. The chain carries TRBV6-4 and TRBJ2-5; a weak D match, TRBD1 (8 bases). The DNA end is a closer match to TRBJ2-7, so the J assignment may be wrong. Germline CDR1 reads MRHNA; CDR2 reads SNTAGT. The CDR3 runs 16 residues. The CDR3 DNA reads as TGTGCCAGCAGTGGGGGAGGGGGGGACAGGATCGACGAGCAGTACTTC. This sequence encodes CASSGGGGDRIDEQYF.

This clone showed up many times. The rearrangement joins TRBV6-4 to TRBJ1-5; no firm D call. Per the germline V gene, CDR1 is MRHNA and CDR2 is SNTAGT. Trimming stripped 3 bases from V and 4 bases from J, with 7 bases between. The CDR3 is 13 residues long. The CDR3 here is CASSETGNQPQHF. CDR3 DNA: TGTGCCAGCAGTGAGACGGGTAATCAGCCCCAGCATTTT.

The chain is built from TRBV7-9 and TRBJ1-5; the match to TRBD1 covers 10 bases. CDR1 SEHNR and CDR2 FQNEAQ come from the germline V gene (reference sequence). V lost 5 bases to trimming and J lost 5 bases; unmatched junction nucleotides: 6. The CDR3 has 15 residues. The DNA of the CDR3 is TGTGCCAGCAGCCCCGGACAGGGGGTTTATCAGCCCCAGCATTTT. Amino acid sequence: CASSPGQGVYQPQHF.

The chain combines TRBV27 with TRBJ1-4; TRBD1 matches at 7 bases. V lost 6 bases, J lost 8 bases, and 9 bases stayed unmatched. Germline V gene data show CDR1 as MNHEY and CDR2 as SMNVEV (reference sequence). The CDR3 is 14 amino acids. Written as DNA, the CDR3 is TGTGCCAGCAGACCAACCGGGACAGTAGAAAAACTGTTTTTT. Encoded protein: CASRPTGTVEKLFF.

The V call is TRBV7-9, the J call TRBJ2-1; 7 bases are a match to TRBD2. Germline V gives CDR1 SEHNR, CDR2 FQNEAQ (reference sequence). The junction had 6 bases not matched to a gene; V was cut back by 1 base and J by 6 bases. The CDR3 loop spans 15 amino acids. The CDR3 is CASSLGAGVSNEQFF. CDR3 bases: TGTGCCAGCAGCTTAGGGGCGGGAGTCAGCAATGAGCAGTTCTTC.

The chain carries TRBV28 and TRBJ2-5; 8 positions match TRBD2. J gave up 1 base and V 5 bases, and 12 bases lay outside the gene matches. The CDR3 is made up of 17 amino acids. CDR1 is MDHEN and CDR2 is SYDVKM in the germline V gene. The CDR3 DNA is TGTGCCAGCAGTCATACCCTACTAGCGGACAGCCAAGAGACCCAGTACTTC. It yields the protein CASSHTLLADSQETQYF.